These 14 T cell receptor beta chains originate from one sample sequenced in a study of blood T cell repertoires in COVID-19. TCRdb's copy holds only in-frame clones and misses some; the assay was immunoSEQ multiplex PCR. The sample has some 160,000 clones; more than 65% are singletons. The sample comprised peripheral blood. The receptors come from an elderly woman with acute or convalescent COVID-19.

V and J are TRBV5-1 and TRBJ2-5; 9 bases match TRBD1. The CDR3 consists of 16 residues. The germline CDR1 and CDR2 sequences are SGHRS and YFSETQ. Germline trimming cut 2 bases from V and 4 bases from J; bases unmatched to any gene: 9. The CDR3 nucleotides read TGCGCCAGCAGCTTAACCCCGACAGGGGGTGGAGAGACCCAGTACTTC. Encoded protein: CASSLTPTGGGETQYF.

The rearrangement joins TRBV18 to TRBJ2-3; D is unclear. Germline V gene lookup returns CDR1 KGHSH and CDR2 LQKENI. V gave up 7 bases and J gave up 2 bases, with 10 bases separating them. The CDR3 length is 13 residues. CDR3 bases: TGTGCCAGCTTTGGCGCGGTCACAGATACGCAGTATTTT. Translated, it gives CASFGAVTDTQYF.

This clone was found a few times. V and J are TRBV19 and TRBJ1-5; D perhaps matches TRBD1 (5 bases). There are 15 residues in the CDR3. CDR1 is LNHDA, CDR2 SQIVND, per germline (reference sequence). The V gene lost 1 base and the J gene lost 3 bases, with 10 bases spanning the gap. The CDR3 nucleotides are TGTGCCAGTAGTATAGTTGACAGATACAATCAGCCCCAGCATTTT. It yields the protein CASSIVDRYNQPQHF.

This chain joins TRBV18 and TRBJ1-2; TRBD1 matches at 8 bases. J lost 7 bases, V lost 3 bases, and 7 bases had no gene match. This CDR3 has 14 residues. CDR1 is KGHSH, CDR2 LQKENI, per germline. CDR3 coding DNA: TGTGCCAGCTCACCCCTGGACAGGGAGAGTGGCTACACCTTC. This encodes CASSPLDRESGYTF.

The genes are TRBV2 and TRBJ1-5, with a possible D match to TRBD1 (5 bases). Between the trimmed V and J ends, which lost 10 bases and 7 bases, there was a span of 17 bases. Germline-derived CDR1 and CDR2 are SNHLY and FYNNEI. CDR3 length equals 13 residues. CDR3 DNA: TGTGCCACCTCGCCCGCAGGGTACCAGCCCCAGCATTTT. Its protein is CATSPAGYQPQHF.

The DNA for the CDR3 is TGCGCCAGCAGCCAAGAGACGGACAGCTCGAGCAATCAGCCCCAGCATTTT. It yields the protein CASSQETDSSSNQPQHF. The chain combines TRBV4-1 with TRBJ1-5, with a weak D call TRBD1 (6 bases). CDR3 length: 17 residues. V was cut by 0 bases and J by 1 base, with 13 bases left in between. Germline CDR1 reads MGHRA; CDR2 reads YSYEKL.

The chain recombines TRBV10-1 with TRBJ2-1; TRBD2 agrees at 8 bases. The germline gives CDR1 WNHNN, CDR2 SYGVQD (reference sequence). V dropped 4 bases and J dropped 5; count of bases not matched to a gene: 1. The CDR3 runs 13 residues. The chain's CDR3 is CASSAGGDNEQFF. In DNA, the CDR3 is TGCGCCAGCAGTGCCGGGGGGGACAATGAGCAGTTCTTC.

In nucleotides, the CDR3 is TGTGCCAGCAGCTCGAACAGGGCCAATCAGCCCCAGCATTTT. As protein: CASSSNRANQPQHF. This rearrangement joins TRBV6-5 to TRBJ1-5; D possibly corresponds to TRBD1 (6 bases). The germline CDR1 and CDR2 sequences are MNHEY and SVGAGI. The CDR3 covers 14 residues. Trimming left V 6 bases short and J 3 bases short, with 12 bases between.

This clone was observed once. This rearrangement joins TRBV5-8 to TRBJ2-3; D might be TRBD1 (6 bases). The CDR3 is 17 residues long. V shed 3 bases and J shed 3 bases, with 20 bases lying between them. Germline lookup yields CDR1 SGHTS and CDR2 YDEGEE. CDR3 sequence reads: CASSSTGQSRGTDTQYF. In DNA, the CDR3 is TGTGCCAGCAGCTCAACCGGACAGTCAAGGGGTACAGATACGCAGTATTTT.

The CDR3 DNA is TGTGCCAGCGCTGACAGGGGGGCTTGGTACGAGCAGTACTTC. Protein product: CASADRGAWYEQYF. The chain carries TRBV6-5 and TRBJ2-7; 9 bases line up with TRBD1. CDR3 length: 14 residues. Germline values: CDR1 MNHEY, CDR2 SVGAGI. V was pared by 8 bases and J by 4 bases, with 9 bases of the junction left unmatched.

V usage is TRBV29-1 and J usage is TRBJ1-4; D gene unclear. V dropped 3 bases and J dropped 7 bases, with 12 bases sitting between them. Per the germline V gene, CDR1 is SQVTM and CDR2 is ANQGSEA. The CDR3 spans 13 residues. The CDR3 bases are TGCAGCGTTGAGGTCGGGAAGGGTGAAAAACTGTTTTTT. Residues: CSVEVGKGEKLFF.

The J gene is TRBJ2-2, the V gene TRBV3-1 (or the pseudogene TRBV3-2); the match to TRBD2 covers 12 bases. CDR3 length equals 14 residues. In germline, CDR1 is LGHDT, CDR2 YNNKEL (reference sequence). J lost 8 bases, V lost 6 bases, and 4 bases had no gene match. CDR3 protein: CASRLAGGGGELFF. The CDR3, as DNA: TGTGCCAGCAGACTAGCGGGGGGCGGAGGGGAGCTGTTTTTT.

This chain connects TRBV5-1 to TRBJ2-2; the D gene is possibly TRBD2 (5 bases). Germline CDR1 reads SGHRS; CDR2 reads YFSETQ. V was clipped by 0 bases and J by 7 bases, with 7 bases between them. The CDR3 contains 13 residues. Here the CDR3 reads CASSLAGDGELFF. In nucleotides, the CDR3 is TGCGCCAGCAGCTTGGCCGGGGACGGGGAGCTGTTTTTT.

The chain is built from TRBV28 and TRBJ1-2, with 7 positions matching TRBD1. The CDR3 extends over 13 amino acids. Germline V CDR1 and CDR2: MDHEN, SYDVKM. Unmatched junction bases numbered 2, after V lost 3 bases and J lost 4 bases. For the CDR3, the DNA is TGTGCCAGCAGTTTTCAGGGGGGCTATGGCTACACCTTC. It codes for CASSFQGGYGYTF.